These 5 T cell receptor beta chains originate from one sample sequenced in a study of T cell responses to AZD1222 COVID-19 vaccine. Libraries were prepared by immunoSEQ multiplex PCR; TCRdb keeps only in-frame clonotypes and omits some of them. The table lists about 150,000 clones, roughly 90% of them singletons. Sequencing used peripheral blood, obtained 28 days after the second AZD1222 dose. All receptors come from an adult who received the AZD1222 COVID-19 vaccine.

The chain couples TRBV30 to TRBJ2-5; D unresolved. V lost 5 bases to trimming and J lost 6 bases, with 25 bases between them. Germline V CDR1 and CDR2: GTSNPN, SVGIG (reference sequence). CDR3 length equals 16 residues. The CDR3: CAWVPGPGTGLQTQYF. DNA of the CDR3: TGTGCCTGGGTCCCGGGCCCCGGAACGGGCCTGCAGACCCAGTACTTC.

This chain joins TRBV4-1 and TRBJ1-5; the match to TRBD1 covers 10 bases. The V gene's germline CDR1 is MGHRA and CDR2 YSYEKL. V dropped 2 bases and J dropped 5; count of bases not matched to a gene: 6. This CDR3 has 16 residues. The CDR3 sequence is CASSQIGGTGDQPQHF. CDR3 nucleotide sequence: TGCGCCAGCAGCCAAATCGGCGGGACAGGGGATCAGCCCCAGCATTTT.

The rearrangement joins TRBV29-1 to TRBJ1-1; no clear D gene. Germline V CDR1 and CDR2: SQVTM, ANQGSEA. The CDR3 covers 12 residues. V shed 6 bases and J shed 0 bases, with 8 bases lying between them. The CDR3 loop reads CSVASLNTEAFF. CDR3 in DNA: TGCAGCGTAGCAAGCCTGAACACTGAAGCTTTCTTT.

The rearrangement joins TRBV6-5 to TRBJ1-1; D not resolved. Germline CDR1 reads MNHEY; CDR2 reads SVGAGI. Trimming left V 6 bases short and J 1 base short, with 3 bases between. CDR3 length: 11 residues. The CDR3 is CASRGNTEAFF. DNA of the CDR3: TGTGCCAGCAGGGGGAACACTGAAGCTTTCTTT.

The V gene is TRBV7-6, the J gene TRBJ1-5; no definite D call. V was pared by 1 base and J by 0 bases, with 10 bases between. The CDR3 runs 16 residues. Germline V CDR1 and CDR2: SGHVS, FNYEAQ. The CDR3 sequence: CASSLGGLYSNQPQHF. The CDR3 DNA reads TGTGCCAGCAGCTTAGGAGGGCTATATAGCAATCAGCCCCAGCATTTT.